This entry is about one T cell receptor beta chain. This clone's antigen is unknown. No much larger clone is present one base from it, and per-base qualities are unavailable. V is cut by 6 bases and J by 2 bases, and the space between the germline ends is 11 bases. The CDR3 sequence holds 14 residues, the cysteine and phenylalanine included. The CDR3 DNA has 42 bases and is translated from base 1. Sequences MNHEY (CDR1) and SVGAGI (CDR2) are obtained from the germline V gene. The intended sense of this specimen's time point label: baseline before first vaccination. The vaccinee samples were drawn from two UK trials, COV001 and COV002, one of which was a single-blind randomized controlled phase 2/3 trial testing AZD1222 (ChAdOx1 nCoV-19) in healthy adults. For TCRbeta chain sequencing, PBMC samples from trial participants were taken at day 0 and at day 28 after the second dose. The data originate from a study of T cell responses to AZD1222 COVID-19 vaccine (dated by TCRdb to the early 2020s). With regard to the full study: Because spike-specific TCR depth and breadth did not differ between the two schedules, AZD1222 recipients who got a second dose at roughly 4 weeks were pooled with those who got a second dose at roughly 12 weeks. TCR sequencing covered over 230 trial participants: about 210 given two doses of AZD1222 and about 26 given two doses of MenACWY control vaccine. Trial participants were enrolled into age subgroups of 18-55, 56-69 and 70-plus years, which contained about 150, 27 and 61 TCR-sequenced participants, respectively.

The CDR3 regions of human TCRbeta chains were analyzed by immunosequencing. Per the source publication's procedure: Repertoire TCRs were matched against a reference library of SARS-CoV-2-specific TCRs generated with the MIRA antigen-specificity platform. Breadth was defined as the fraction of unique TCRs that were SARS-CoV-2-associated, and depth was defined as the fraction of total T cells that were SARS-CoV-2-associated. Using the MIRA data, each spike-specific TCR was assigned both to the spike region to which the TCR was reactive and to a CD4 or CD8 class. Log10-transformed breadth and depth values were compared by one-way ANOVA with Sidak's multiple comparisons tests. In its TCRdb copy, this immuneACCESS table keeps in-frame sequences only and misses some clones. Where compared with another copy, unresolved V genes explain less than half of these, and the others have no known cause. D and trimming were read from the DNA, whereas the V and J calls and clone size are those reported in that table. The sample yields about 99,000 clones; roughly 87% were counted once. The ten top clones hold approximately 3% of the sample.

What the work shows at the level of the full study, not this receptor alone: After two AZD1222 doses, both the breadth and the depth of spike-specific TCRs were significantly higher than at day 0 and than in MenACWY recipients. Conclusions about previously exposed vaccinees were limited because only five to seven AZD1222 recipients were SARS-CoV-2 seropositive at baseline. The whole spike protein was spanned by vaccine-associated CD4 TCRs, and dominant responses were seen in regions 160-218 and 743-854. Most participants were white British and females outnumbered males, and the authors suggested that clonal diversity may have been underestimated. Nearly half of unique spike-specific TCRs reportedly recognized epitopes outside regions mutated in the B.1.351 and B.1.1.7 variants. Because no day 14 peak-response samples were available, the repertoires could be characterized only after the peak T cell response. The 56-69-year group was small, and its depth increase did not reach significance, likely because of low power.

This TCR derives from an adult in good health. The chain is encoded by TRBV6-5 joined to TRBJ2-1; a weak D assignment points to TRBD2 (6 bases agree). The specimen was peripheral blood, collected on day 0 of AZD1222 vaccination. The CDR3 protein sequence reads: CASRSSGPYNEQFF. The base sequence is TGTGCCAGCAGATCCAGCGGGCCCTACAATGAGCAGTTCTTC.